This TCR beta chain was sequenced for a study of blood T cell repertoires in COVID-19. The wider study: The samples span acute and convalescent COVID-19 from the United States, Italy and Spain. Sources were T cells, B-cell-depleted T cells, or PBMCs; the material itself was cDNA or gDNA.

This clone appeared a single time. As handled by the study authors: Reference gene primer amplification yielded estimated nucleated cell counts. This table comes from immunoSEQ multiplex PCR, and its TCRdb copy is limited to in-frame clones, with some not included. The V and J calls and clone size come from that table; D and trimming were worked out from the DNA. The sample has about 13,000 clones, nearly 90% seen once. V lost 3 bases and J lost 7; bases outside the gene matches: 6. Germline V gene data show CDR1 as MGHRA and CDR2 as YSYEKL. The CDR3 is 15 residues long. This TCR came from a human donor in a cohort sampled during active COVID-19. The sample taken for sequencing was peripheral blood. The chain links TRBV4-1 to TRBJ2-5; 12 bases align to TRBD2. DNA of the CDR3: TGCGCCAGCAGCCACGGACTAGCGGGGACTTGGACCCAGTACTTC. This sequence encodes CASSHGLAGTWTQYF.